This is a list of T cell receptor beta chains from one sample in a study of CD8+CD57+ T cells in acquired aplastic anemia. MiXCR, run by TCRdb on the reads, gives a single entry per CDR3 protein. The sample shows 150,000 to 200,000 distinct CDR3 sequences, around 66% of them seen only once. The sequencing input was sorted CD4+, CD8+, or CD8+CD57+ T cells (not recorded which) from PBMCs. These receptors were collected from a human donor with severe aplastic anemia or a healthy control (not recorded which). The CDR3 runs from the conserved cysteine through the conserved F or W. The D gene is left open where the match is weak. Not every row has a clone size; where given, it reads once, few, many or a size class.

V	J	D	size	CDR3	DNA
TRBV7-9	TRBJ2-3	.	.	CASQRAGGNTDTQYF	TGTGCCAGTCAGCGGGCGGGCGGAAACACAGATACGCAGTATTTT
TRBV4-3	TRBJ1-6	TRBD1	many	CASSQVRLTGGDSPLHF	TGCGCCAGCAGCCAAGTCCGACTTACAGGGGGGGATTCACCCCTCCACTTT
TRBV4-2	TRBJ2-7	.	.	CASSEGQGSYEQYF	TGTGCCAGCAGTGAAGGGCAGGGGTCCTACGAGCAGTACTTC
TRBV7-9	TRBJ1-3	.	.	CASSLVLQGSGNTIYF	TGTGCCAGCAGCTTAGTTCTTCAGGGCTCTGGAAACACCATATATTTT
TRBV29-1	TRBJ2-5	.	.	CSVGFEAGQYQETQYF	TGCAGCGTTGGGTTCGAGGCAGGGCAGTACCAAGAGACCCAGTACTTC
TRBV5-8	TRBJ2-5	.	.	CASSLVLGPQETQYF	TGTGCCAGCAGCTTGGTGTTGGGACCCCAAGAGACCCAGTACTTC
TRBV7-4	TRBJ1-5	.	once	CASSFSDGPQGQPQHF	TGTGCCAGCAGCTTTTCGGACGGACCCCAAGGACAGCCCCAGCATTTT
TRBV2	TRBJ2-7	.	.	CASSEPRGGRDYEQYF	TGTGCCAGCAGTGAACCCCGCGGAGGGCGCGACTACGAGCAGTACTTC
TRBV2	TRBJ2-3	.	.	CASSKDHITRSITDTQYF	TGTGCCAGCAGCAAAGACCACATTACCCGATCTATCACAGATACGCAGTATTTT
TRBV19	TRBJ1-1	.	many	CASSIAGGISEAFF	TGTGCCAGTAGTATAGCGGGGGGGATTAGTGAAGCTTTCTTT
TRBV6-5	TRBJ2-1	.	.	CASSYVFSSSYNEQFF	TGTGCCAGCAGTTACGTGTTTTCGAGCTCCTACAATGAGCAGTTCTTC
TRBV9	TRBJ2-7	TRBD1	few	CASSNNPGTGEDEQYF	TGTGCCAGCAGCAACAATCCCGGGACAGGGGAGGACGAGCAGTACTTC
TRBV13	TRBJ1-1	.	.	CATSSMTPGVTEAFF	TGTGCCACCAGCTCCATGACTCCTGGGGTCACTGAAGCTTTCTTT
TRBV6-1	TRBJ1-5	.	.	CASSYGGDRPQHF	TGTGCCAGCAGTTATGGGGGGGATCGGCCCCAGCATTTT
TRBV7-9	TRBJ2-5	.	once	CASSPQTGRETQYF	TGTGCCAGCAGCCCCCAGACAGGCAGGGAGACCCAGTACTTC
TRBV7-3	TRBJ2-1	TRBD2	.	CASSESGSYEQFF	TGTGCCAGCAGCGAGAGCGGGAGCTATGAGCAGTTCTTC
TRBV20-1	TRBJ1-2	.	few	CSAREAGRNYGYTF	TGCAGTGCTAGGGAGGCAGGACGGAACTATGGCTACACCTTC